Listed below are T cell receptor beta chains from one sample, sequenced in a study of identical twins. MiXCR was run by TCRdb on the 5' RACE reads, yielding one entry per CDR3 protein. The table has 500,000 to 600,000 distinct CDR3 sequences, 20% to 25% seen once. The same sample was also used in a study of T cells expressing NK-cell markers.

Material for sequencing was CD4+ T cells sorted from blood. These receptors originate from a woman between 18 and 29 years old in good health. Each CDR3 is given with its conserved first and last residue. The D gene is left open where the match is weak. A clone size is listed for some rows: how often the clone was seen (once, few, many), or a class if it is expanded.

j_call d_call v_call clone_size cdr3_aa cdr3_nt
TRBJ1-1 TRBD1 TRBV6-2/TRBV6-3 few CASSPRTGLRTEAFF TGTGCCAGCAGTCCCCGGACAGGGTTGAGAACTGAAGCTTTCTTT
TRBJ2-7 . TRBV20-1 . CSGKGIPYEQYF TGCAGTGGAAAAGGGATCCCCTACGAGCAGTACTTC
TRBJ2-3 TRBD2 TRBV6-5 . CASSYSRLAGGPTDTQYF TGTGCCAGCAGTTACTCGAGGCTTGCGGGAGGACCCACAGATACGCAGTATTTT
TRBJ2-1 . TRBV5-1 many CASSRFSGSSYNEQFF TGCGCCAGCAGCAGATTCTCTGGGAGCTCCTACAATGAGCAGTTCTTC
TRBJ2-5 TRBD1 TRBV18 . CASSLPGTGKETQYF TGTGCCAGCTCCCTACCTGGGACAGGGAAGGAGACCCAGTACTTC
TRBJ2-7 . TRBV25-1 few CASSVYNEQYF TGTGCCAGCAGTGTATACAACGAGCAGTACTTC
TRBJ2-3 . TRBV29-1 few CSGGDWANTQYF TGCAGCGGGGGGGACTGGGCAAATACGCAGTATTTT
TRBJ2-5 TRBD2 TRBV7-2 . CASSLGLAGMETQYF TGTGCCAGCAGCTTAGGACTAGCGGGAATGGAGACCCAGTACTTC
TRBJ2-1 TRBD2 TRBV7-9 . CASSQTSGRSAEQFF TGTGCCAGCAGCCAGACTAGCGGGAGATCGGCTGAGCAGTTCTTC
TRBJ2-2 . TRBV10-1 . CASSENTGELFF TGCGCCAGCAGCGAAAACACCGGGGAGCTGTTTTTT
TRBJ2-3 TRBD2 TRBV6-5 few CASSYRRLAGGRPDTQYF TGTGCCAGCAGTTACCGCAGACTAGCGGGGGGCCGCCCAGATACGCAGTATTTT
TRBJ2-3 TRBD2 TRBV5-6 many CASSLALRLAGYVSTDTQYF TGTGCCAGCAGCTTGGCCCTAAGACTAGCGGGATATGTTTCCACAGATACGCAGTATTTT
TRBJ2-7 . TRBV20-1 . CSARRSETINEQYF TGCAGTGCTAGAAGGTCCGAGACTATCAACGAGCAGTACTTC
TRBJ2-7 . TRBV20-1 . CSARRPRDTNYEQYF TGCAGTGCTAGGCGACCCCGGGACACGAACTACGAGCAGTACTTC
TRBJ1-1 . TRBV29-1 few CSVRWGGSAAFF TGCAGCGTTAGATGGGGGGGTAGTGCAGCTTTCTTT
TRBJ2-2 . TRBV7-9 . CASSPNPSSAGELFF TGTGCCAGCAGCCCTAACCCAAGCTCGGCCGGGGAGCTGTTTTTT